This TCR beta chain originates from a study of cytomegalovirus exposure and HLA in healthy donors. Worth noting for this clone: Its target is not known.

Study-wide points: Reports described diagnosis of cytomegalovirus status by the classifier as highly specific and sensitive.

Measured with immunoSEQ multiplex PCR; TCRdb has only the in-frame clones, and not every one. The sample records about 98,000 clones, less than 90% being singletons. This TCR was recovered from a young man in good health and CMV-seropositive. The source material was PBMCs.

For the CDR3, the DNA is TGTGCCAGCAGCTACTTCCTATCAGATACGCAGTATTTT. It is translated as CASSYFLSDTQYF. V is TRBV7-6 and J is TRBJ2-3, with no clear D. Trimming removed 4 bases at V and 4 bases at J, with 9 bases between. The length of the CDR3 is 13 residues. CDR1 and CDR2 (germline): SGHVS, FNYEAQ.